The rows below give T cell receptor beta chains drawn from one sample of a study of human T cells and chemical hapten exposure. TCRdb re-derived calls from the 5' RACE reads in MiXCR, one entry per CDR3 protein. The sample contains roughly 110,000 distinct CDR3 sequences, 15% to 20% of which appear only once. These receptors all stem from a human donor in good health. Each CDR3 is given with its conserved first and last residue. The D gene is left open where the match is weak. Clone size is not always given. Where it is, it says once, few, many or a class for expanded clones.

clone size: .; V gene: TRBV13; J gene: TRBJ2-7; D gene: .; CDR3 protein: CASSSETSHTGAYEQYF; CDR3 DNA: TGTGCCAGCAGCTCCGAGACTAGCCATACGGGGGCATACGAGCAGTACTTC
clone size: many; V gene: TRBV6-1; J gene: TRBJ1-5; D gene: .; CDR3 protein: CASRYSGGSNQPQHF; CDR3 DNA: TGTGCCAGCAGGTATAGCGGAGGTAGCAATCAGCCCCAGCATTTT
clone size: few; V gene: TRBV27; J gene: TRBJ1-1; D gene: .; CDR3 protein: CATYAGGIMNTEAFF; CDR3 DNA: TGTGCCACCTACGCTGGCGGAATAATGAACACTGAAGCTTTCTTT
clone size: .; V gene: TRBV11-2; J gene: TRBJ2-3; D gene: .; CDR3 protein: CASSLDPGHPSQYF; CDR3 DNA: TGTGCCAGCAGCTTAGACCCCGGACACCCCTCGCAGTATTTT
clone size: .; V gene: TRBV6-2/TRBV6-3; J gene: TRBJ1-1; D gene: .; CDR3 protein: CASGAQTKPNTEAFF; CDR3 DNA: TGTGCCAGCGGGGCTCAGACGAAACCGAACACTGAAGCTTTCTTT
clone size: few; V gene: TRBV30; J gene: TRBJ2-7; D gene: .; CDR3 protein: CAWSSPLGEQYF; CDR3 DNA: TGTGCCTGGAGTAGCCCCTTGGGCGAGCAGTACTTC
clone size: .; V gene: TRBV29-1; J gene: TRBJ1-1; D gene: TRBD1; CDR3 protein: CSVGDRGLKTEAFF; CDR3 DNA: TGCAGCGTTGGGGACAGGGGTTTGAAGACTGAAGCTTTCTTT
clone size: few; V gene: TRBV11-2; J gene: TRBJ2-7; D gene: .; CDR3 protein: CASSPRSSSYEQYF; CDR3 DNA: TGTGCCAGCAGCCCCCGGTCGAGCTCCTACGAGCAGTACTTC
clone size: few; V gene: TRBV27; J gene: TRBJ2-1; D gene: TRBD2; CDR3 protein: CASSTSGQTPGDEQFF; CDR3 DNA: TGTGCCAGCAGCACTAGCGGGCAAACACCGGGGGATGAGCAGTTCTTC
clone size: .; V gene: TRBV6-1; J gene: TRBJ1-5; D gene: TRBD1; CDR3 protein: CASTSDRGFLGQPQHF; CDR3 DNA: TGTGCCAGCACCTCCGACAGGGGCTTTTTAGGACAGCCCCAGCATTTT
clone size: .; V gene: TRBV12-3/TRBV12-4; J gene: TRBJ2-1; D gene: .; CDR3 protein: CASLHAGTSPGNEQFF; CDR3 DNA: TGTGCCAGCCTTCACGCCGGGACATCGCCAGGCAATGAGCAGTTCTTC
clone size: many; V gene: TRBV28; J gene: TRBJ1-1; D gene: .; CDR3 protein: CASSSFQAFF; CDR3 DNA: TGTGCCAGCAGTTCGTTCCAGGCTTTCTTT
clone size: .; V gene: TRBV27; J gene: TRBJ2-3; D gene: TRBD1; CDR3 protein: CASSGWKGAGTDTQYF; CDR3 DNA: TGTGCCAGCAGCGGTTGGAAGGGGGCGGGCACAGATACGCAGTATTTT
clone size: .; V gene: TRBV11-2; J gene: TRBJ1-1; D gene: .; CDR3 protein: CASSFTEAFF; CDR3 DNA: TGTGCCAGCAGCTTCACTGAAGCTTTCTTT
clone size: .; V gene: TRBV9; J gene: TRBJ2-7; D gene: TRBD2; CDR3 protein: CASSAGLAGPYEQYF; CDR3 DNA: TGTGCCAGCAGCGCTGGACTAGCGGGCCCCTACGAGCAGTACTTC
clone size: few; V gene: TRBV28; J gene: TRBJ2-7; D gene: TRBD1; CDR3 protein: CASSLYLGQGSYEQYF; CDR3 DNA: TGTGCCAGCAGTTTATATTTGGGACAGGGCTCCTACGAGCAGTACTTC
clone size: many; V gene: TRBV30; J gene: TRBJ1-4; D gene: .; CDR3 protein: CAWSVRVNEKLFF; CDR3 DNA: TGTGCCTGGAGTGTAAGGGTGAATGAAAAACTGTTTTTT
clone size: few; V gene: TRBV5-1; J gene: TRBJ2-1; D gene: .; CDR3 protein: CASSRPYNEQFF; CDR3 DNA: TGCGCCAGCAGCAGGCCCTACAATGAGCAGTTCTTC
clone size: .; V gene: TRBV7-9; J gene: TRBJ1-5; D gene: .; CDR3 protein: CASSGGQGLPQHF; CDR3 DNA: TGTGCCTCTTCCGGTGGGCAGGGGTTGCCCCAGCATTTT
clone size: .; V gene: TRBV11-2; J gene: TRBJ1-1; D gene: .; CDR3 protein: CASSLVQGSGTEAFF; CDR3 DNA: TGTGCCAGCAGCTTAGTTCAGGGGTCGGGCACTGAAGCTTTCTTT
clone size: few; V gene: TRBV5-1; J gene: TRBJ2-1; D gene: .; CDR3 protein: CASSLAGHNEQFF; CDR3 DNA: TGCGCCAGCAGCTTGGCAGGCCACAATGAGCAGTTCTTC
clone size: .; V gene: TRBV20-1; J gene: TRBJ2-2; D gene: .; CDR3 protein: CSARLRATGELFF; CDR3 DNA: TGCAGTGCTAGATTAAGAGCAACCGGGGAGCTGTTTTTT
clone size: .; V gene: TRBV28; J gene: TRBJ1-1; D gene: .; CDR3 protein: CASSLGSF; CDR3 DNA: TGTGCCAGCAGTTTAGGAAGCTTT
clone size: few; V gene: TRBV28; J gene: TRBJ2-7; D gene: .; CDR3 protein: CASVETGALRGQYF; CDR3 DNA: TGTGCCAGCGTCGAGACGGGAGCCCTACGAGGGCAGTACTTC
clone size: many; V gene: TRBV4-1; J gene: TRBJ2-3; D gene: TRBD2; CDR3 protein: CASSPSPGLATTDTQYF; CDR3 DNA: TGCGCCAGCAGCCCGTCCCCGGGACTAGCGACGACAGATACGCAGTATTTT
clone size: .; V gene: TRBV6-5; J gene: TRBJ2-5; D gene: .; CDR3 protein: CASKSGNQETQYF; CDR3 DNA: TGTGCCAGCAAGTCGGGAAACCAAGAGACCCAGTACTTC
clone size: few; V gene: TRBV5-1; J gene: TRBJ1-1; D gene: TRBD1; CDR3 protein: CASSAGGGGTEAFF; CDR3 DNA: TGCGCCAGCAGCGCCGGAGGGGGCGGCACTGAAGCTTTCTTT
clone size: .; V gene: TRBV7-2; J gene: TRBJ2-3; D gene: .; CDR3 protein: CASSLGPGAGTDTQYF; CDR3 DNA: TGTGCCAGCAGCTTAGGCCCGGGAGCCGGGACAGATACGCAGTATTTT
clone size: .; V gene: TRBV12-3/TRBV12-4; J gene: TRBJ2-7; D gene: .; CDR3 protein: CASSSPRQNYEQYF; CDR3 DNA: TGTGCCAGCAGTTCCCCTAGGCAGAACTACGAGCAGTACTTC
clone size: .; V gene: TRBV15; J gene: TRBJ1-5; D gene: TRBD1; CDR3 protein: CATGTGGEQPQHF; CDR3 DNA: TGTGCCACCGGGACAGGGGGCGAACAGCCCCAGCATTTT
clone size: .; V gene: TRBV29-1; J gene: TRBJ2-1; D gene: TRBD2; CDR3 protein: CSVEDLPGSPRTSGSYNEQFF; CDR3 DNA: TGCAGCGTTGAAGATCTTCCTGGCTCCCCTAGGACTAGCGGGAGCTACAATGAGCAGTTCTTC
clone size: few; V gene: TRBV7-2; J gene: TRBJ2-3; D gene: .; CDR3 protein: CASSSEGMLRTDTQYF; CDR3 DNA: TGTGCCAGCAGTTCAGAGGGGATGTTACGCACAGATACGCAGTATTTT
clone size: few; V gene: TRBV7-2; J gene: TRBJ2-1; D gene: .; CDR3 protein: CASSLEGLPRNEQFF; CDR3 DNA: TGTGCCAGCAGCTTAGAAGGACTGCCCCGGAATGAGCAGTTCTTC
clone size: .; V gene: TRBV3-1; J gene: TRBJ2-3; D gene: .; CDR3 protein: CASSQPRELSTDTQYF; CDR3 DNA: TGTGCCAGCAGCCAACCCCGGGAACTCAGCACAGATACGCAGTATTTT
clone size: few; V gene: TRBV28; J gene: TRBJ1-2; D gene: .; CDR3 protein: CASRDGTSYGYTF; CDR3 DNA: TGTGCCAGCAGGGACGGAACATCCTATGGCTACACCTTC
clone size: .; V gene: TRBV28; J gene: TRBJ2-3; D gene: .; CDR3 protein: CASSPTKRPSRTDTQYF; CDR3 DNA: TGTGCCAGCAGTCCCACCAAGCGGCCTTCTCGCACAGATACGCAGTATTTT
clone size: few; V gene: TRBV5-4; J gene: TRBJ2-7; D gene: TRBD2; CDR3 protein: CASSWGTTKREQYF; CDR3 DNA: TGTGCCAGCAGCTGGGGGACTACCAAAAGGGAGCAGTACTTC